A single sample is the source of the 13 T cell receptor beta chains below, sequenced in a study of T cell responses to AZD1222 COVID-19 vaccine. Assay used: immunoSEQ multiplex PCR; TCRdb lists only in-frame clones, some missing. The table lists approximately 97,000 clones, around 83% of them singletons. Here the sequenced sample was peripheral blood, taken on day 0 of AZD1222 vaccination. Source of these receptors: an adult in good health.

The gene calls are TRBV7-9 and TRBJ2-3; no clear D. V was shortened by 8 bases and J by 0 bases, with 3 bases between the two germline ends. CDR1 and CDR2 (germline): SEHNR, FQNEAQ (reference sequence). The CDR3 covers 11 residues. The CDR3 nucleotides are TGTGCCAGCCGGAGCACAGATACGCAGTATTTT. Amino acids: CASRSTDTQYF.

This chain connects TRBV9 to TRBJ2-1; TRBD2 matches at 9 bases. This CDR3 is built from 17 residues. The V segment lost 0 bases and the J segment 3 bases; nucleotides outside the gene matches: 7. Germline V gene lookup returns CDR1 SGDLS and CDR2 YYNGEE. CDR3 coding DNA: TGTGCCAGCAGCGTAGACCCCCCTAGCGGGGTCTACAATGAGCAGTTCTTC. This encodes CASSVDPPSGVYNEQFF. Using reference TRBV9 and TRBJ2-1 for the parts outside the CDR3, the full variable domain is DSGVTQTPKHLITATGQRVTLRCSPRSGDLSVYWYQQSLDQGLQFLIQYYNGEERAKGNILERFSAQQFPDLHSELNLSSLELGDSALYFCASSVDPPSGVYNEQFFGPGTRLTVL.

The genes are TRBV29-1 and TRBJ1-2; TRBD1 might be the D (6 bases). The CDR3 covers 13 residues. Germline V gene lookup returns CDR1 SQVTM and CDR2 ANQGSEA. V was cut by 5 bases and J by 4 bases, with 14 bases left in between. The DNA for the CDR3 is TGCAGCGTTCGGCGGGGGGCCCCCTATGGCTACACCTTC. Translating gives CSVRRGAPYGYTF. The variable domain in full, with the rest retrieved from reference TRBV29-1 and TRBJ1-2, is SAVISQKPSRDICQRGTSLTIQCQVDSQVTMMFWYRQQPGQSLTLIATANQGSEATYESGFVIDKFPISRPNLTFSTLTVSNMSPEDSSIYLCSVRRGAPYGYTFGSGTRLTVV.

CDR3 DNA sequence: TGTGCCAGTAGTTTGCAGGCCTTCTCCTACGAGCAGTACTTC. Its protein is CASSLQAFSYEQYF. The V and J genes are TRBV19 and TRBJ2-7, with D uncertain. Per germline, CDR1 LNHDA and CDR2 SQIVND (reference sequence). The CDR3 is 14 amino acids. V was cut by 5 bases and J by 0 bases, with 11 bases left in between.

This chain links TRBV7-9 with TRBJ1-3; D unclear. Germline CDR1 and CDR2: SEHNR and FQNEAQ (reference sequence). This CDR3 is built from 16 residues. Trimming stripped 5 bases from V and 2 bases from J, with 16 bases between. CDR3 residues: CASSPEVRATGNTIYF. CDR3 nucleotides: TGTGCCAGCAGCCCAGAGGTCCGCGCTACTGGAAACACCATATATTTT.

The CDR3 is CASSFQTNTEAFF. In DNA form, the CDR3 reads TGTGCCAGTAGTTTTCAGACGAACACTGAAGCTTTCTTT. This chain uses TRBV19 with TRBJ1-1; D is ambiguous. The V gene lost 5 bases and the J gene lost 1 base, with 8 bases spanning the gap. The CDR3 has 13 residues. The germline V gene encodes CDR1 LNHDA and CDR2 SQIVND (reference sequence). Full variable domain (outside the CDR3, taken from reference TRBV19 and TRBJ1-1): DGGITQSPKYLFRKEGQNVTLSCEQNLNHDAMYWYRQDPGQGLRLIYYSQIVNDFQKGDIAEGYSVSREKKESFPLTVTSAQKNPTAFYLCASSFQTNTEAFFGQGTRLTVV.

The chain has TRBV7-2 and TRBJ2-7; TRBD2 is a possible D gene (5 bases). V lost 4 bases, J lost 3 bases, and 16 bases lay in between. CDR3 length equals 15 residues. In germline, CDR1 is SGHTA, CDR2 FQGNSA. The CDR3 nucleotides read TGTGCCAGCAGCTCCGACTGGAGGACCCTCTACGAGCAGTACTTC. It encodes CASSSDWRTLYEQYF.

The V call is TRBV5-1, the J call TRBJ2-3; 11 bases fit TRBD2. The germline gives CDR1 SGHRS, CDR2 YFSETQ. This CDR3 comprises 16 residues. J lost 0 bases, V lost 3 bases, and 3 bases had no gene match. The CDR3 DNA sequence: TGCGCCAGCAGCTGGGGACTAGCGGAAAGCACAGATACGCAGTATTTT. This sequence encodes CASSWGLAESTDTQYF.

V is TRBV18 and J is TRBJ1-1; D uncertain. CDR3 size: 15 residues. The ends were cut back, 3 bases at V and 1 base at J, with 12 bases in the middle. From germline, CDR1 is KGHSH and CDR2 LQKENI. As DNA, the CDR3 is TGTGCCAGCTCACCGGCTGGGATTGCGAACACTGAAGCTTTCTTT. Translation gives CASSPAGIANTEAFF.

The chain joins TRBV7-2 to TRBJ1-3; D is perhaps TRBD1 (5 bases). Germline V gives CDR1 SGHTA, CDR2 FQGNSA. The ends were cut back, 4 bases at V and 0 bases at J, with 10 bases in the middle. This CDR3 is 15 amino acids long. The CDR3 DNA reads as TGTGCCAGCAGCTCAGCAGGGAACTCTGGAAACACCATATATTTT. Amino acids: CASSSAGNSGNTIYF. Full variable domain (outside the CDR3, taken from reference TRBV7-2 and TRBJ1-3): GAGVSQSPSNKVTEKGKDVELRCDPISGHTALYWYRQSLGQGLEFLIYFQGNSAPDKSGLPSDRFSAERTGGSVSTLTIQRTQQEDSAVYLCASSSAGNSGNTIYFGEGSWLTVV.

The chain couples TRBV5-5 to TRBJ2-7, with D hard to call. The CDR3 totals 13 residues. Trimming shortened V by 6 bases and J by 3 bases, and 13 bases separated the two germline ends. The germline CDR1 and CDR2 sequences are SGHKS and YYEKEE (reference sequence). In nucleotides, the CDR3 is TGTGCCAGCAATGGCGGAACGGGCTACGAGCAGTACTTC. This gives the protein CASNGGTGYEQYF.

The chain has TRBV6-5 and TRBJ1-6, with D possibly matching TRBD1 (6 bases). V was pared by 6 bases and J by 3 bases, with 12 bases between. From germline, CDR1 is MNHEY and CDR2 SVGAGI. CDR3 length equals 15 residues. CDR3 residues: CASRTRQDYNSPLHF. For the CDR3, the DNA is TGTGCCAGCAGAACCCGACAGGACTATAATTCACCCCTCCACTTT.

This clone turned up a few times. The CDR3 is CASRGPPRLNEQFF. In DNA, the CDR3 is TGTGCCAGCAGAGGACCCCCACGGCTGAATGAGCAGTTCTTC. The chain employs TRBV6-5 and TRBJ2-1; no clear D gene. Deletions cut 6 bases from V and 7 bases from J, with 16 bases between. The CDR3 has 14 residues. Germline V gene lookup returns CDR1 MNHEY and CDR2 SVGAGI.